The clone carrying this TCR beta chain came up many times. Its antigen is not identified. This record belongs to a study of T-cell reconstitution after alpha-beta-depleted transplantation in children. Study findings and constraints: Several hundred rapidly expanded clones from non-depleted graft cells reportedly supplied alpha-beta T cells about two months post-transplant. After transplant, high TCRbeta diversity at day 60 in some patients arose from surviving recipient T cells and thymic progenitors. T-cell counts and diversity were attributed mostly to newly produced T cells one year after transplant.

The CDR3 is made up of 14 amino acids. Germline trimming cut 4 bases from V and 3 bases from J; bases unmatched to any gene: 0. CDR1 is MGHRA and CDR2 is YSYEKL in the germline V gene. TCRbeta library construction was performed incorporating unique molecular identifiers. MiXCR, applied by TCRdb to the PCR reads, yields one record per CDR3 protein. The profile shows under 400,000 distinct CDR3 sequences, approximately 23% of them singletons. The sequences come from PBMCs, mostly from graft donor cells, collected 180 days after TCRalphabeta/CD19-depleted stem cell transplant. This chain uses TRBV4-1 with TRBJ2-5; 12 nucleotides agree with TRBD2. The source of this sequence is a male patient between 5 and 17 years old who had a stem cell transplant for acute lymphoblastic leukemia, so the T cells may come from the graft donor. The DNA of the CDR3 is TGCGCCAGCAGCCGACTAGCGGGAGAAGAGACCCAGTACTTC. Translated: CASSRLAGEETQYF.